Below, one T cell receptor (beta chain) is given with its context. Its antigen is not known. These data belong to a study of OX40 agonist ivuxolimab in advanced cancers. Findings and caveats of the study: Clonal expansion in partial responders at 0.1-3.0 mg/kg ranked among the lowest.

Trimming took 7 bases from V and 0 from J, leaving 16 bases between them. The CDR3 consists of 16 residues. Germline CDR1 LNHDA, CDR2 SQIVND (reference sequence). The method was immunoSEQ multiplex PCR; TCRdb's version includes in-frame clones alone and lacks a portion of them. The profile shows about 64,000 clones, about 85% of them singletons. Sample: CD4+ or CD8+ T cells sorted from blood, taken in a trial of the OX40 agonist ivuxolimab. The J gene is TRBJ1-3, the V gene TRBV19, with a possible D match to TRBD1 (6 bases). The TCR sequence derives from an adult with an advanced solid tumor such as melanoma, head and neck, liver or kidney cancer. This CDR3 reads CASMGGAASSGNTIYF. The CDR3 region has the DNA TGTGCCAGTATGGGGGGCGCAGCGTCCTCTGGAAACACCATATATTTT.